The clone carrying this TCR beta chain was seen repeatedly, ten times or more. The TCR beta CDR3 regions underwent amplification using RNA transcripts as the source. Initially, a first-round RT-PCR of the TCR CDR3 employed the HTBI primer set. MiXCR, run by TCRdb on the multiplex PCR reads, gives a single entry per CDR3 protein. The sample consists of 500,000 or so distinct CDR3 sequences, roughly 15% of them appearing once. This sample was taken from a study of T cells in Graves' hyperthyroidism and ophthalmopathy. Material for sequencing was blood. This clonotype originated in a young woman with Graves' ophthalmopathy.

The CDR3 spells CASSPTSVSYNEQFF. The CDR3 DNA sequence: TGTGCCAGCTCCCCGACTAGCGTCTCCTACAATGAGCAGTTCTTC. V is TRBV18 and J is TRBJ2-1; TRBD2 matches 8 bases. The CDR3 runs 15 residues. Germline values: CDR1 KGHSH, CDR2 LQKENI. J gave up 0 bases and V 6 bases, and 4 bases lay outside the gene matches. Based on the CDR3 plus reference TRBV18 and TRBJ2-1, the full variable domain is NAGVMQNPRHLVRRRGQEARLRCSPMKGHSHVYWYRQLPEEGLKFMVYLQKENIIDESGMPKERFSAEFPKEGPSILRIQQVVRGDSAAYFCASSPTSVSYNEQFFGPGTRLTVL.